Presented here are 26 T cell receptor beta chains from one specimen sequenced in a study of T cell changes during pregnancy in multiple sclerosis. Clones were read by immunoSEQ multiplex PCR, and TCRdb kept only the in-frame ones, dropping some. The top ten clones hold 0.74% of a sample with almost 25,000 clones, 85% to 90% of them seen once. The sequenced sample was CD4+ T cells from peripheral blood mononuclear cells, obtained in the first trimester of pregnancy. These receptors were obtained from a female donor in good health, enrolled as a control in a pregnancy study.

The chain recombines TRBV1 with TRBJ1-5. TRBV1 is termed a pseudogene. There are 17 residues in the CDR3. The CDR3 region has the DNA TGCACCAGCAGCCAACCCCCACGTGTGGGTCGGAGTCAGCCCCAGCATTTT. Translation: CTSSQPPRVGRSQPQHF.

The V call is TRBV10-3, the J call TRBJ1-6, with TRBD1 matching 9 bases. The CDR3 covers 16 residues. V lost 2 bases to trimming and J lost 7 bases; unmatched junction nucleotides: 6. The germline CDR1 and CDR2 sequences are ENHRY and SYGVKD. The DNA of the CDR3 is TGTGCCATCAGTGAGAAACAGGGGGCAGCGAATTCACCCCTCCACTTT. It specifies CAISEKQGAANSPLHF.

The chain couples TRBV5-6 to TRBJ2-4; 10 nucleotides align to TRBD2. The CDR3 is 18 residues long. From germline, CDR1 is SGHDT and CDR2 YYEEEE. J was trimmed by 0 bases and V by 5 bases; bases with no gene match: 11. The CDR3 nucleotides read TGTGCCAGCAGTTCCGGACTAGCGGAACCTCTAGCCAAAAACATTCAGTACTTC. This gives the protein CASSSGLAEPLAKNIQYF.

This rearrangement joins TRBV6-6 to TRBJ1-1; D is unclear. The V gene lost 2 bases and the J gene lost 4 bases, with 5 bases spanning the gap. Per the germline V gene, CDR1 is MNHNY and CDR2 is SVGAGI (reference sequence). The length of the CDR3 is 12 residues. CDR3 in DNA: TGTGCCAGCAGTTACGGCCGCACTGAAGCTTTCTTT. Translated: CASSYGRTEAFF.

This rearrangement joins TRBV6-6 to TRBJ2-1; no clear D gene. Looked up from germline, CDR1 is MNHNY and CDR2 is SVGAGI (reference sequence). V lost 6 bases and J 10 bases, leaving 16 bases between the germline ends. This CDR3 is built from 13 residues. The CDR3 here is CASSPEVAWEQFF. In nucleotides, the CDR3 is TGTGCCAGCAGCCCCGAAGTGGCCTGGGAGCAGTTCTTC.

The chain recombines TRBV6-5 with TRBJ2-1; TRBD1 is a possible D gene (6 bases). This CDR3 comprises 13 residues. Between the trimmed V and J ends, which lost 4 bases and 6 bases, there was a span of 10 bases. Germline-derived CDR1 and CDR2 are MNHEY and SVGAGI. The CDR3, as DNA: TGTGCCAGCAGTTTACTCAGGGGCAATGAGCAGTTCTTC. Its protein product is CASSLLRGNEQFF.

The CDR3 is CAWLGQGVSTQYF. The CDR3 nucleotides read TGTGCCTGGCTAGGACAGGGGGTTTCGACCCAGTACTTC. The chain couples TRBV30 to TRBJ2-5; TRBD1 aligns across 10 bases. This CDR3 comprises 13 residues. Germline CDR1 GTSNPN, CDR2 SVGIG (reference sequence). The V gene end was trimmed by 5 bases and the J gene end by 7 bases; junction bases not matched to a gene: 7.

This rearrangement joins TRBV5-1 to TRBJ1-1; D uncertain. The CDR3 spans 14 residues. Germline V gene data show CDR1 as SGHRS and CDR2 as YFSETQ. Trimming left V 0 bases short and J 1 base short, with 7 bases between. The CDR3 is CASSLVQANTEAFF. DNA of the CDR3: TGCGCCAGCAGCTTGGTCCAGGCGAACACTGAAGCTTTCTTT.

This chain connects TRBV15 to TRBJ1-6, with D unresolved. This CDR3 region has 13 residues. Germline V gene lookup returns CDR1 LNHNV and CDR2 YYDKDF (reference sequence). Trimming removed 0 bases from V and 10 bases from J, with 7 bases in between. The CDR3 loop reads CATSRDVGSPLHF. Here the CDR3 DNA reads TGTGCCACCAGCAGAGATGTCGGGTCACCCCTCCACTTT.

The rearrangement joins TRBV10-1 to TRBJ1-6; the match to TRBD1 covers 7 bases. Germline loops: CDR1 WNHNN, CDR2 SYGVQD (reference sequence). V dropped 7 bases and J dropped 7; count of bases not matched to a gene: 1. The CDR3 has 12 amino acids. This CDR3 is CASNRGNSPLHF. Written as DNA, the CDR3 is TGCGCCAGCAACAGGGGCAATTCACCCCTCCACTTT.

This chain connects TRBV5-1 to TRBJ1-1; D is uncertain. The CDR3 sequence is 12 residues long. V lost 1 base to trimming and J lost 7 bases, with 8 bases between them. Germline V gives CDR1 SGHRS, CDR2 YFSETQ. The CDR3 here is CASSLPPIEAFF. The CDR3 DNA follows: TGCGCCAGCAGCTTGCCGCCTATTGAAGCTTTCTTT.

This chain connects TRBV28 to TRBJ1-1; D unresolved. Germline V gene sequence: CDR1 MDHEN, CDR2 SYDVKM. The CDR3 sequence is 12 residues long. Trimming cost V 5 bases and J 5 bases, with 9 bases left between them. CDR3 sequence: CASSPGRTEAFF. CDR3 bases: TGTGCCAGCAGTCCGGGGAGGACTGAAGCTTTCTTT.

V gene TRBV9 combines with J gene TRBJ2-3; 7 positions agree with TRBD2. V was clipped by 4 bases and J by 1 base; unmatched bases: 12. The CDR3 has 17 residues. Per germline, CDR1 SGDLS and CDR2 YYNGEE. The CDR3 sequence: CASSKGMSGERTDTQYF. CDR3 DNA sequence: TGTGCCAGCAGCAAGGGAATGAGCGGGGAGCGCACAGATACGCAGTATTTT.

This chain joins TRBV18 and TRBJ2-7, with 11 bases matching TRBD1. The junction had 4 bases not matched to a gene; V was cut back by 3 bases and J by 6 bases. This CDR3 has 14 residues. CDR1 KGHSH and CDR2 LQKENI come from the germline V gene. CDR3 bases: TGTGCCAGCTCACCCCAAGGACAGGGGGCCGAGCAGTACTTC. It codes for CASSPQGQGAEQYF.

The chain joins TRBV4-2 to TRBJ2-5; a possible D gene is TRBD2 (5 bases). Germline CDR1 and CDR2: LGHNA and YNFKEQ. The CDR3 consists of 15 residues. V was shortened by 3 bases and J by 5 bases, with 16 bases between the two germline ends. In DNA form, the CDR3 reads TGTGCCAGCAGCCAGTCTGGCGAGGGAGTGGAGACCCAGTACTTC. It encodes CASSQSGEGVETQYF.

The V gene is TRBV2, the J gene TRBJ2-7, with D possibly TRBD2 on 5 matching bases. This CDR3 comprises 13 residues. Germline-derived CDR1 and CDR2 are SNHLY and FYNNEI. Trimming took 6 bases from V and 7 from J, leaving 16 bases between them. CDR3 sequence reads: CASRGINSGEQYF. The CDR3 bases are TGTGCCAGCAGGGGGATCAACTCGGGGGAGCAGTACTTC.

This chain joins TRBV11-2 and TRBJ1-5; D ambiguous. The germline V gene has CDR1 SGHAT and CDR2 FQNNGV. The CDR3 extends over 14 amino acids. The ends were cut back, 5 bases at V and 7 bases at J, with 15 bases in the middle. DNA of the CDR3: TGTGCCAGCAGCCTTGGGGAGGGAGGGCAGCCCCAGCATTTT. Amino acid sequence: CASSLGEGGQPQHF.

This clone was seen once. The V gene is TRBV6-1, the J gene TRBJ2-5, with D tentatively TRBD1 (6 bases). From germline, CDR1 is MNHNS and CDR2 SASEGT. V was trimmed by 4 bases and J by 3 bases, leaving 9 bases between them. This CDR3 comprises 13 residues. CDR3 sequence (DNA): TGTGCCAGCAGTGCCGGACAGAAAGAGACCCAGTACTTC. It encodes CASSAGQKETQYF.

The rearrangement uses TRBV30 and TRBJ1-1, with D maybe TRBD1 (6 bases). The germline gives CDR1 GTSNPN, CDR2 SVGIG (reference sequence). V lost 4 bases, J lost 5 bases, and 17 bases lay in between. The CDR3 spans 14 residues. In DNA, the CDR3 is TGTGCCTGGAAACGAAAGGGGGGGCCAACTGAAGCTTTCTTT. The encoded protein is CAWKRKGGPTEAFF.

The CDR3 DNA sequence: TGCAGTGCCCATAGATTAGACACCATATATTTT. It specifies CSAHRLDTIYF. This chain joins TRBV20-1 and TRBJ1-3; D is uncertain. The CDR3 extends over 11 amino acids. Trimming removed 6 bases from V and 8 bases from J, with 11 bases in between. Germline-derived CDR1 and CDR2 are DFQATT and SNEGSKA (reference sequence).

CDR3 in DNA: TGTGCCAGCAGCTCCATCAGGGGGGAAAAACTGTTTTTT. Amino acids: CASSSIRGEKLFF. The chain recombines TRBV7-2 with TRBJ1-4; TRBD1 agrees at 7 bases. Germline V lookup: CDR1 SGHTA, CDR2 FQGNSA. The CDR3 covers 13 residues. J gave up 8 bases and V 4 bases, and 4 bases lay outside the gene matches.

The J gene is TRBJ2-3, the V gene TRBV7-9; TRBD1 matches 7 bases. V was pared by 0 bases and J by 14 bases, with 11 bases of the junction left unmatched. This CDR3 region has 14 residues. Germline V gives CDR1 SEHNR, CDR2 FQNEAQ (reference sequence). The CDR3 sequence is CASSLAHPTDRWYF. In nucleotides, the CDR3 is TGTGCCAGCAGCTTAGCGCATCCTACGGACAGGTGGTATTTT.

This chain connects TRBV29-1 to TRBJ1-1; D remains ambiguous. The CDR3 length is 13 residues. V was clipped by 7 bases and J by 0 bases, with 12 bases between them. The germline V gene encodes CDR1 SQVTM and CDR2 ANQGSEA. CDR3 coding DNA: TGCAGCGCCCGACTGCAAGTGAACACTGAAGCTTTCTTT. It translates to CSARLQVNTEAFF.

This chain joins TRBV11-2 and TRBJ2-7, with D possibly TRBD1 on 6 matching bases. Germline V gene sequence: CDR1 SGHAT, CDR2 FQNNGV. The CDR3 has 16 residues. V gave up 5 bases and J gave up 2 bases, with 19 bases separating them. DNA for the CDR3: TGTGCCAGCAGCCCCCGAACATACAGGGAAGCCTACGAGCAGTACTTC. As protein: CASSPRTYREAYEQYF.

The rearrangement links TRBV5-6 to TRBJ1-1; a weak D match, TRBD1 (5 bases). Trimming took 4 bases from V and 10 from J, leaving 17 bases between them. The length of the CDR3 is 13 residues. Germline assignment: CDR1 SGHDT and CDR2 YYEEEE. The CDR3 DNA reads as TGTGCCAGCAGCCGGTGGGGAGGGGATGTAGCTTTCTTT. It translates to CASSRWGGDVAFF.

The chain combines TRBV20-1 with TRBJ1-2; D unresolved. The CDR3 is 11 amino acids. The V end lost 3 bases, the J end lost 8 bases, and 10 bases lay between the germline ends. The germline V gene has CDR1 DFQATT and CDR2 SNEGSKA (reference sequence). This CDR3 reads CSARSGEGYTF. CDR3 DNA sequence: TGCAGTGCTAGGTCTGGGGAGGGCTACACCTTC.